The rows below give T cell receptor beta chains drawn from one sample of a study of a mutant IDH1 vaccine in newly diagnosed glioma. The data were produced by immunoSEQ multiplex PCR, yet TCRdb's version contains in-frame clones alone and is incomplete. The repertoire holds 50,000 to 70,000 clones, with 60% to 75% as singletons. No antigens are known for them. The starting material was PBMCs, obtained from a glioma patient whose treatment included an IDH1 peptide vaccine. These receptors all stem from a man aged 45-60 years with glioma. The CDR3 runs from the conserved cysteine through the conserved F or W. D genes are given only for firm matches. Not every row has a clone size; where given, it reads once, few, many or a size class.

DNA | CDR3 | size | D | J | V
TGTGCCAGCAGCCAAACACCGGGACAAGCCACCGGGGAGCTGTTTTTT | CASSQTPGQATGELFF | many | . | TRBJ2-2 | TRBV4-2
TGTGCCAGCAGCGGTGGGACGGCTTATGGCTACACCTTC | CASSGGTAYGYTF | . | . | TRBJ1-2 | TRBV7-9
TGTGCCAGCAGCTTAGCGGGAAGCGGGGGGACCGGGGAGCTGTTTTTT | CASSLAGSGGTGELFF | . | TRBD2 | TRBJ2-2 | TRBV7-2
TGCAGCCTCGGACAGGGCCAAGAGACCCAGTACTTC | CSLGQGQETQYF | . | TRBD1 | TRBJ2-5 | TRBV29-1
TGTGCCAGCAGCCCGGGACTAGCGGGGGAGCTCTACGAGCAGTACTTC | CASSPGLAGELYEQYF | once | TRBD2 | TRBJ2-7 | TRBV7-9
TGTGCCTTCGACAGGGGGACGAGGGGAAACACCATATATTTT | CAFDRGTRGNTIYF | . | TRBD1 | TRBJ1-3 | TRBV30
TGTGCCAGCAGTGAAGCCGGGACAGGGAGCACAGATACGCAGTATTTT | CASSEAGTGSTDTQYF | . | TRBD1 | TRBJ2-3 | TRBV6-1
TGTGCCATCAGTGATCCCCGGACAAACCTGAACACTGAAGCTTTCTTT | CAISDPRTNLNTEAFF | . | . | TRBJ1-1 | TRBV10-3
TGTGCCAGCAGTTTATTGCAGGGGAGAACTGAAGCTTTCTTT | CASSLLQGRTEAFF | medium-sized | . | TRBJ1-1 | TRBV27
TGTGCCTGGAGTGTACACTCGCAGGGGGTAGTTCATGGAAGGCCCCAGCATTTT | CAWSVHSQGVVHGRPQHF | once | TRBD1 | TRBJ1-5 | TRBV30
TGCGCCAGCAGTGAGCAGGTTATAAATCAGCCCCAGCATTTT | CASSEQVINQPQHF | . | . | TRBJ1-5 | TRBV10-2
TGTGCCAGCTCACCAGGCGCAGCGGCGGTCGAGACCCAGTACTTC | CASSPGAAAVETQYF | . | . | TRBJ2-5 | TRBV18
TGTGCCAGCAGCATAGGGGTAGATACGCAGTATTTT | CASSIGVDTQYF | . | . | TRBJ2-3 | TRBV13
TGTGCCAGCAGCCACCTGACAGGGTACGAGCAGTACTTC | CASSHLTGYEQYF | . | TRBD1 | TRBJ2-7 | TRBV7-9
TGTGCCAGCAGCTTGACAGCGACGGGTGAAAAACTGTTTTTT | CASSLTATGEKLFF | . | . | TRBJ1-4 | TRBV7-8
TGTGCCTGGAGTCGTGGTCAAGGGGCTTTCTTT | CAWSRGQGAFF | few | . | TRBJ1-1 | TRBV30
TGTGCCAGCAGCGAGGCCCGATATGGAGCGGGGGGCACAGATACGCAGTATTTT | CASSEARYGAGGTDTQYF | . | TRBD2 | TRBJ2-3 | TRBV9
TGTGCCAGTAATACAGGGGCGAGTCAGCCCCAGCATTTT | CASNTGASQPQHF | . | TRBD1 | TRBJ1-5 | TRBV19
TGTGCCAGCACCGTTGAGGGGGTCTACGAGCAGTACTTC | CASTVEGVYEQYF | medium-sized | . | TRBJ2-7 | TRBV7-9
TGTGCCTGGAGTGTAGGGACAGGGAGGGCCCAGTACTTC | CAWSVGTGRAQYF | . | TRBD1 | TRBJ2-5 | TRBV30